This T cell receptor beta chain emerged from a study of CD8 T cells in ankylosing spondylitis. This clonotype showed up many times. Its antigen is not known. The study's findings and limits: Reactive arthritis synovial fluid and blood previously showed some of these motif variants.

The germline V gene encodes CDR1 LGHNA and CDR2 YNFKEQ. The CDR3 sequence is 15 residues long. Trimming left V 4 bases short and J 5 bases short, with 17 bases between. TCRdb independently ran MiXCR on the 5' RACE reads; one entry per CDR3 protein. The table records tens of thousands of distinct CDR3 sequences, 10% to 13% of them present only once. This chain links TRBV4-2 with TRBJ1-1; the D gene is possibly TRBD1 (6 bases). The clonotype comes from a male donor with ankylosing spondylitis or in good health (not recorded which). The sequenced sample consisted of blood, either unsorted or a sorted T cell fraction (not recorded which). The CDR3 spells CASSLNAGTRTEAFF. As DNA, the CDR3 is TGTGCCAGCAGCCTCAACGCGGGGACACGGACTGAAGCTTTCTTT.